These 29 T cell receptor beta chains share one sample of origin, sequenced in a study of lymphopenia after photon versus proton radiotherapy (dated by TCRdb to between 2018 and 2020). The library relied on the immunoSEQ multiplex PCR assay. Here the immuneACCESS table is served through TCRdb, limited to in-frame sequences with V and J called. Missing clones are a known gap in these copies; in checked studies unresolved V genes cover under half, and the rest lacks a known reason. This sample holds about 45,000 clones; 85% were observed only once. The leading ten clones occupy about 2% of the sample. The input for sequencing was peripheral blood, taken from a patient treated with photon-based radiotherapy. The origin of the receptors is a middle-aged man with gastric cancer.

J is TRBJ1-5 and V is TRBV27; weak D call: TRBD1 (5 bases). Trimming stripped 8 bases from V and 9 bases from J, with 14 bases between. This CDR3 comprises 12 residues. Germline CDR1 MNHEY, CDR2 SMNVEV (reference sequence). The CDR3 DNA reads as TGTGCCAGCGGACTAGCGGGGACGCCCCAGCATTTT. Translating it yields CASGLAGTPQHF.

J is TRBJ1-1 and V is TRBV4-1; D is uncertain. V gave up 6 bases and J gave up 1 base, with 9 bases separating them. Germline CDR1 and CDR2: MGHRA and YSYEKL. The CDR3 is 13 residues long. The CDR3 region is CASSQWTNTEAFF. CDR3 coding DNA: TGCGCCAGCAGTCAATGGACGAACACTGAAGCTTTCTTT.

This clone was seen once. The chain has TRBV7-3 and TRBJ2-2; a possible D gene is TRBD1 (6 bases). The CDR3 has 16 residues. Between the trimmed V and J ends, which lost 1 base and 0 bases, there was a span of 9 bases. Germline-derived CDR1 and CDR2 are SGHTA and FQGTGA. In nucleotides, the CDR3 is TGTGCCAGCAGCTTAAGGCGACAGGCGAACACCGGGGAGCTGTTTTTT. Its translation: CASSLRRQANTGELFF. Filled out from reference TRBV7-3 and TRBJ2-2, the complete variable domain reads GAGVSQTPSNKVTEKGKYVELRCDPISGHTALYWYRQSLGQGPEFLIYFQGTGAADDSGLPNDRFFAVRPEGSVSTLKIQRTERGDSAVYLCASSLRRQANTGELFFGEGSRLTVL.

This chain uses TRBV4-3 with TRBJ2-7, with 7 bases lining up with TRBD1. Trimming at V came to 1 base and at J to 4 bases, leaving 7 bases not matched to a gene. The CDR3 runs 15 residues. Germline CDR1 reads LGHNA; CDR2 reads YSLEER. The CDR3 is CASSQGQGFTYEQYF. The CDR3 DNA is TGCGCCAGCAGCCAAGGACAGGGATTTACGTACGAGCAGTACTTC.

The chain joins TRBV30 to TRBJ2-4; TRBD1 agrees at 9 bases. CDR1 GTSNPN and CDR2 SVGIG come from the germline V gene (reference sequence). This CDR3 contains 13 residues. The J segment lost 7 bases and the V segment lost 1 base, leaving 2 bases of the junction unmatched. CDR3 sequence reads: CAWSEQGANIQYF. DNA of the CDR3: TGTGCCTGGAGTGAACAGGGGGCGAACATTCAGTACTTC.

The chain uses TRBV10-3 and TRBJ1-5; the D gene is possibly TRBD1 (5 bases). CDR1 and CDR2 (germline): ENHRY, SYGVKD. V was cut by 4 bases and J by 7 bases, with 14 bases left in between. This CDR3 spans 14 amino acids. The CDR3 DNA is TGTGCCATCAGTGTGGACGGTGCAGGGCAGCCCCAGCATTTT. Its translation is CAISVDGAGQPQHF.

J is TRBJ2-7 and V is TRBV27; 8 bases are shared with TRBD2. The CDR3 spans 16 residues. V dropped 6 bases and J dropped 2; count of bases not matched to a gene: 12. The V gene's germline CDR1 is MNHEY and CDR2 SMNVEV (reference sequence). The CDR3: CASSHSLAETAYEQYF. The CDR3 nucleotides read TGTGCCAGCAGCCATTCACTAGCGGAAACCGCCTACGAGCAGTACTTC.

The rearrangement joins TRBV4-1 to TRBJ2-7; perhaps TRBD1 as D (5 bases). The CDR3 is 15 residues long. V was clipped by 1 base and J by 5 bases, with 15 bases between them. Germline V gene lookup returns CDR1 MGHRA and CDR2 YSYEKL. CDR3 nucleotides: TGCGCCAGCAGCCAAGGGTTCGGCAGGGTCCACGAGCAGTACTTC. This codes for CASSQGFGRVHEQYF.

The chain has TRBV19 and TRBJ1-1; 10 bases line up with TRBD1. The CDR3 totals 14 residues. Germline CDR1 reads LNHDA; CDR2 reads SQIVND (reference sequence). The junction had 7 bases not matched to a gene; V was cut back by 7 bases and J by 5 bases. The CDR3: CASTNRDRGTEAFF. DNA of the CDR3: TGTGCCAGTACCAACCGGGACAGGGGAACTGAAGCTTTCTTT. Drawing the rest from reference TRBV19 and TRBJ1-1, the complete variable domain is DGGITQSPKYLFRKEGQNVTLSCEQNLNHDAMYWYRQDPGQGLRLIYYSQIVNDFQKGDIAEGYSVSREKKESFPLTVTSAQKNPTAFYLCASTNRDRGTEAFFGQGTRLTVV.

The V call is TRBV2, the J call TRBJ2-7; tentative D call: TRBD1 (7 bases). The germline gives CDR1 SNHLY, CDR2 FYNNEI. There are 15 residues in the CDR3. V lost 10 bases to trimming and J lost 3 bases, with 22 bases between them. The CDR3 bases are TGTGCCACTTGGGCCGGGGGACAGATAGTCTACGAGCAGTACTTC. This gives the protein CATWAGGQIVYEQYF.

The CDR3 DNA reads as TGTGCCAGCAGTACCGCCGGGGCAGCCAGGAATGAGCAGTTCTTC. Encoded protein: CASSTAGAARNEQFF. The chain is built from TRBV6-6 and TRBJ2-1; perhaps D is TRBD1 or TRBD2 (5 bases each). The germline V gene has CDR1 MNHNY and CDR2 SVGAGI (reference sequence). The CDR3 has 15 residues. V lost 5 bases, J lost 7 bases, and 18 bases lay in between.

The J gene is TRBJ1-1, the V gene TRBV2, with D tentatively TRBD1 (5 bases). The CDR3 contains 13 residues. Germline CDR1 reads SNHLY; CDR2 reads FYNNEI. V lost 5 bases and J 1 base, leaving 8 bases between the germline ends. The CDR3 DNA reads TGTGCCAGCAGTACAGGTCCGAACACTGAAGCTTTCTTT. This codes for CASSTGPNTEAFF.

This chain connects TRBV12-5 to TRBJ2-1, with D unclear. This CDR3 region has 13 residues. Germline V CDR1 and CDR2: LGHNT, FRNRAP. V gave up 1 base and J gave up 5 bases, with 6 bases separating them. The CDR3 DNA is TGTGCTAGTGGTTTGGGGCCCAACAATGAGCAGTTCTTC. This translates into CASGLGPNNEQFF.

The J gene is TRBJ2-7, the V gene TRBV7-9, with D perhaps matching TRBD1 or TRBD2 (6 bases each). The V end lost 5 bases, the J end lost 6 bases, and 17 bases lay between the germline ends. The CDR3 covers 14 residues. Germline V lookup: CDR1 SEHNR, CDR2 FQNEAQ (reference sequence). The CDR3 DNA sequence: TGTGCCAGCAGCCACCCACCCCGGGGGCGCGAGCAGTACTTC. This gives the protein CASSHPPRGREQYF.

The genes are TRBV9 and TRBJ2-2; D is ambiguous. The germline CDR1 and CDR2 sequences are SGDLS and YYNGEE. Trimming shortened V by 0 bases and J by 4 bases, and 7 bases separated the two germline ends. The CDR3 has 14 amino acids. Here the CDR3 DNA reads TGTGCCAGCAGCGTAGAGAAGGCCACCGGGGAGCTGTTTTTT. It specifies CASSVEKATGELFF.

The chain carries TRBV7-2 and TRBJ1-6; TRBD1 matches at 7 bases. V was clipped by 10 bases and J by 13 bases; unmatched bases: 13. CDR1 and CDR2 (germline): SGHTA, FQGNSA. CDR3 size: 13 residues. The CDR3 nucleotides are TGTGCCACTTCCCGGGACAGCCTGAAGCCCCTCCACTTT. Residues: CATSRDSLKPLHF.

There are a few counts of this clone. The chain has TRBV15 and TRBJ2-3; D is ambiguous. CDR1 is LNHNV, CDR2 YYDKDF, per germline (reference sequence). The CDR3 is 13 amino acids. Trimming cost V 8 bases and J 4 bases, with 13 bases left between them. CDR3 DNA: TGTGCCACCTCCGTGGGCAAAGCAGATACGCAGTATTTT. It is translated as CATSVGKADTQYF.

V usage is TRBV18 and J usage is TRBJ1-1, with D uncertain. Germline V gene data show CDR1 as KGHSH and CDR2 as LQKENI. CDR3 length equals 13 residues. The V and J ends lost 3 bases and 3 bases respectively, with 8 bases between them. CDR3: CASSPSGYTEAFF. In nucleotides, the CDR3 is TGTGCCAGCTCACCGAGCGGTTACACTGAAGCTTTCTTT. The variable domain in full, with the rest retrieved from reference TRBV18 and TRBJ1-1, is NAGVMQNPRHLVRRRGQEARLRCSPMKGHSHVYWYRQLPEEGLKFMVYLQKENIIDESGMPKERFSAEFPKEGPSILRIQQVVRGDSAAYFCASSPSGYTEAFFGQGTRLTVV.

V gene TRBV5-1 combines with J gene TRBJ1-2; no clear D. The V gene lost 1 base and the J gene lost 4 bases, with 14 bases spanning the gap. The CDR3 length is 15 residues. Germline values: CDR1 SGHRS, CDR2 YFSETQ. This CDR3 reads CASSLLGSTSYGYTF. Written as DNA, the CDR3 is TGCGCCAGCAGCTTGTTGGGTAGTACCTCCTATGGCTACACCTTC.

V and J are TRBV6-4 and TRBJ1-1; D possibly corresponds to TRBD1 (5 bases). Germline CDR1 and CDR2: MRHNA and SNTAGT. CDR3 length: 16 amino acids. Trimming removed 0 bases from V and 4 bases from J, with 15 bases in between. The CDR3 sequence: CASSDSGGRVSTEAFF. CDR3 bases: TGTGCCAGCAGTGACTCGGGCGGCAGGGTCAGCACTGAAGCTTTCTTT.

The chain employs TRBV5-5 and TRBJ2-3, with D possibly called TRBD1 or TRBD2 (7 bases each). Trimming pared 5 bases from V and 4 bases from J, leaving 11 bases between. The CDR3 covers 13 residues. In germline, CDR1 is SGHKS, CDR2 YYEKEE (reference sequence). The CDR3 here is CASRGGGPDTQYF. In DNA, the CDR3 is TGTGCCAGCAGGGGAGGGGGCCCAGATACGCAGTATTTT.

This chain uses TRBV7-2 with TRBJ2-7; D not resolved. The V gene lost 3 bases and the J gene lost 3 bases, with 12 bases spanning the gap. The CDR3 has 14 amino acids. The germline V gene has CDR1 SGHTA and CDR2 FQGNSA. The CDR3 protein is CASSFISNSYEQYF. In nucleotides, the CDR3 is TGTGCCAGCAGCTTTATCTCCAATAGCTACGAGCAGTACTTC.

This rearrangement joins TRBV4-1 to TRBJ1-1, with a possible D match to TRBD1 (6 bases). V was clipped by 2 bases and J by 6 bases, with 16 bases between them. This CDR3 region has 15 residues. Germline CDR1 MGHRA, CDR2 YSYEKL. Here the CDR3 reads CASSQPHRESPEAFF. As DNA, the CDR3 is TGCGCCAGCAGCCAACCGCACAGGGAAAGCCCTGAAGCTTTCTTT.

This chain links TRBV28 with TRBJ1-1, with D perhaps TRBD1 (5 bases). The germline gives CDR1 MDHEN, CDR2 SYDVKM. This CDR3 is built from 14 residues. V lost 4 bases to trimming and J lost 5 bases, with 14 bases between them. CDR3 nucleotide sequence: TGTGCCAGCAGTTCGGGACTCCGGTGGACTGAAGCTTTCTTT. This encodes CASSSGLRWTEAFF. The full variable domain, its missing parts supplied by reference TRBV28 and TRBJ1-1, is DVKVTQSSRYLVKRTGEKVFLECVQDMDHENMFWYRQDPGLGLRLIYFSYDVKMKEKGDIPEGYSVSREKKERFSLILESASTNQTSMYLCASSSGLRWTEAFFGQGTRLTVV.

The chain carries TRBV27 and TRBJ1-5; D unresolved. Germline CDR1 MNHEY, CDR2 SMNVEV (reference sequence). This CDR3 is 16 amino acids long. V was shortened by 5 bases and J by 1 base, with 15 bases between the two germline ends. In DNA form, the CDR3 reads TGTGCCAGCAGTCCAGGTGGGGTAGGCAGCAATCAGCCCCAGCATTTT. It codes for CASSPGGVGSNQPQHF.

V and J are TRBV7-6 and TRBJ1-6; D is unclear. Looked up from germline, CDR1 is SGHVS and CDR2 is FNYEAQ. V dropped 5 bases and J dropped 7 bases, with 12 bases sitting between them. The CDR3 totals 14 residues. CDR3 residues: CASSRRTDNSPLHF. The CDR3 DNA reads TGTGCCAGCAGCCGTCGGACGGACAATTCACCCCTCCACTTT.

J is TRBJ1-2 and V is TRBV7-6, with 10 nucleotides matching TRBD1. The CDR3 has 15 residues. From germline, CDR1 is SGHVS and CDR2 FNYEAQ. The trim removed 1 base at V and 3 bases at J, leaving 2 bases unmatched. Here the CDR3 DNA reads TGTGCCAGCAGCTTAGGAGGGACAGGGGACTATGGCTACACCTTC. Its protein is CASSLGGTGDYGYTF.

The chain carries TRBV5-4 and TRBJ1-1; TRBD1 matches at 8 bases. The V gene end was trimmed by 4 bases and the J gene end by 1 base; junction bases not matched to a gene: 9. Germline-derived CDR1 and CDR2 are SGHNT and YYREEE (reference sequence). The CDR3 totals 16 residues. The CDR3: CASSPLGQGGNTEAFF. DNA of the CDR3: TGTGCCAGCAGCCCACTTGGACAGGGAGGGAACACTGAAGCTTTCTTT.

This clone was observed a few times. The chain carries TRBV6-1 and TRBJ1-5, with 8 bases lining up with TRBD1. The CDR3 contains 14 residues. The V gene end was trimmed by 6 bases and the J gene end by 5 bases; junction bases not matched to a gene: 6. The germline gives CDR1 MNHNS, CDR2 SASEGT. This chain's CDR3 is CASSAGQDYQPQHF. The CDR3 DNA follows: TGTGCCAGCAGCGCGGGACAGGACTATCAGCCCCAGCATTTT.